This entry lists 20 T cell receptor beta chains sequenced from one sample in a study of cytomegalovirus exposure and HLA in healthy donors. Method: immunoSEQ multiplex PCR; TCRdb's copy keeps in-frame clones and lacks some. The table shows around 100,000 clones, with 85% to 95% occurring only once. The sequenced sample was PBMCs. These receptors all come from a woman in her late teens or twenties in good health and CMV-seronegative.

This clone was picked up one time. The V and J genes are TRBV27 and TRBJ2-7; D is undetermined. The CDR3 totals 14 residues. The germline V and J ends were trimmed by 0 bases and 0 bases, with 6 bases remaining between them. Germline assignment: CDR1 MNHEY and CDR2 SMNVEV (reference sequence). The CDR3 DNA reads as TGTGCCAGCAGTTTATCTATTAGCTCCTACGAGCAGTACTTC. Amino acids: CASSLSISSYEQYF.

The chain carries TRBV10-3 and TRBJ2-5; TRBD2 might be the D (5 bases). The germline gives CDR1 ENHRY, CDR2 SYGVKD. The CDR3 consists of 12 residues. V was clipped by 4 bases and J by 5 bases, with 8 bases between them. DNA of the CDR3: TGTGCCATCAGTGCGCAGCGGGAGACCCAGTACTTC. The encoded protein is CAISAQRETQYF.

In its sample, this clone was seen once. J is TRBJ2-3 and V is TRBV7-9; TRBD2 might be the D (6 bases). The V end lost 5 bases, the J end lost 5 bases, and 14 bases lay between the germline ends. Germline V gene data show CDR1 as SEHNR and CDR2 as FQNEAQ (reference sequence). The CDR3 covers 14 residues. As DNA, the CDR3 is TGTGCCAGCAGCCCCCGGGACTCGCGAGATACGCAGTATTTT. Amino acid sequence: CASSPRDSRDTQYF. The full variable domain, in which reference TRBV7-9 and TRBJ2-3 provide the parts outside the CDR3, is DTGVSQNPRHKITKRGQNVTFRCDPISEHNRLYWYRQTLGQGPEFLTYFQNEAQLEKSRLLSDRFSAERPKGSFSTLEIQRTEQGDSAMYLCASSPRDSRDTQYFGPGTRLTVL.

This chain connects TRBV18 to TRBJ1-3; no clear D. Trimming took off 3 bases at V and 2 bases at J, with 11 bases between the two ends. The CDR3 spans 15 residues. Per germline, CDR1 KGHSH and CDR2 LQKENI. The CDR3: CASSPREGPGNTIYF. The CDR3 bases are TGTGCCAGCTCACCCCGGGAAGGGCCTGGAAACACCATATATTTT.

CDR3 sequence: CAWSPGQANNQPQHF. The CDR3 DNA sequence: TGTGCCTGGAGTCCCGGACAGGCGAACAATCAGCCCCAGCATTTT. The V gene is TRBV30, the J gene TRBJ1-5; TRBD1 matches 7 bases. V lost 2 bases to trimming and J lost 3 bases; unmatched junction nucleotides: 7. Germline V gene lookup returns CDR1 GTSNPN and CDR2 SVGIG (reference sequence). The CDR3 sequence is 15 residues long.

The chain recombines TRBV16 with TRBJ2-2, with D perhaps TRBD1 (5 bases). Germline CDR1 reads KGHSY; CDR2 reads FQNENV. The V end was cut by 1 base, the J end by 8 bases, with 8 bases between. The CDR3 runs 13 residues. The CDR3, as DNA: TGTGCCAGCAGCCAATACAGGCTGGGGGAGCTGTTTTTT. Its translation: CASSQYRLGELFF.

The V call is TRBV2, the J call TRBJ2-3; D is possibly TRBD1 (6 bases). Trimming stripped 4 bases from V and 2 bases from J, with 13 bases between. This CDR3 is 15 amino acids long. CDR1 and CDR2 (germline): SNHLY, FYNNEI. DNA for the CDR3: TGTGCCAGCAGTGTTGGACAGACGTACACAGATACGCAGTATTTT. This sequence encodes CASSVGQTYTDTQYF.

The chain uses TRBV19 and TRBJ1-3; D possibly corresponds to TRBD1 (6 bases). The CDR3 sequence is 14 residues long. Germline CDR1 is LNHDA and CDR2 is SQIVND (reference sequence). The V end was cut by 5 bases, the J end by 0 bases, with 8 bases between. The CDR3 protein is CASSGQNSGNTIYF. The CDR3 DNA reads TGTGCCAGTAGTGGACAGAACTCTGGAAACACCATATATTTT.

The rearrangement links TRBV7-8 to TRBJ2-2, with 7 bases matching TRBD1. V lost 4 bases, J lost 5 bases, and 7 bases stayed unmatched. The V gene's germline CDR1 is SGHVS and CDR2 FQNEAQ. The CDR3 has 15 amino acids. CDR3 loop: CASSSRTGATGELFF. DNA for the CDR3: TGTGCCAGCAGCTCAAGGACAGGAGCTACCGGGGAGCTGTTTTTT.

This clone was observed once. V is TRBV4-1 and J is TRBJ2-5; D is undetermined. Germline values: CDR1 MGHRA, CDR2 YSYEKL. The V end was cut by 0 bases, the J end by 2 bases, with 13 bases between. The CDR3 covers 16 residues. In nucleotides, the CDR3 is TGCGCCAGCAGCCAAGATGTCCAGGCCCTGCAAGAGACCCAGTACTTC. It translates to CASSQDVQALQETQYF.

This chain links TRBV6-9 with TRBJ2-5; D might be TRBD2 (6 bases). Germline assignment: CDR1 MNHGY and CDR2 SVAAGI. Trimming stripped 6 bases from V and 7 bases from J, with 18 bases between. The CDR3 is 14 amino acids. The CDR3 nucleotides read TGTGCCAGCAGCCATCTCGGTCAGGGAGGGACCCAGTACTTC. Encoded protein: CASSHLGQGGTQYF.

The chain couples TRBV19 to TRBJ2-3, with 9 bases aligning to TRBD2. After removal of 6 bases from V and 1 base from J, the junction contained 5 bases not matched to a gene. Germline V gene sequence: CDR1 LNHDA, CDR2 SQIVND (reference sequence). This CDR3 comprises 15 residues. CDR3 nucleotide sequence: TGTGCCAGTAGGCGCGGGGGGGCCCGCACAGATACGCAGTATTTT. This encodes CASRRGGARTDTQYF.

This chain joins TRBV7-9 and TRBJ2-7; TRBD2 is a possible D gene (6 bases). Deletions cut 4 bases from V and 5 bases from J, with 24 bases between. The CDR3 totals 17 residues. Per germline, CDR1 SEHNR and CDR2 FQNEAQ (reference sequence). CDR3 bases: TGTGCCAGCAGCTATGGAGGAGTGGTCGGGACTCGAAACGAGCAGTACTTC. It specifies CASSYGGVVGTRNEQYF.

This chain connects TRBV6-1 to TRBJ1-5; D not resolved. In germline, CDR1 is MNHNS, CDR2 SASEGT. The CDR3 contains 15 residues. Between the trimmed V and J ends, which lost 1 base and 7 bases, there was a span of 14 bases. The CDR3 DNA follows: TGTGCCAGCAGTGAAGTACCGGGAGGGCGGCAGCCCCAGCATTTT. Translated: CASSEVPGGRQPQHF.

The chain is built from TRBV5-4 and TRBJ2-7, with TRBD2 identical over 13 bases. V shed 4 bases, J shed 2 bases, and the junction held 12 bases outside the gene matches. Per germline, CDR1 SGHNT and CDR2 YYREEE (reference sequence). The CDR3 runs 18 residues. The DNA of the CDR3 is TGTGCCAGCAGCGGGGCCCTGGGGACTAGCGGGGCACCCTACGAGCAGTACTTC. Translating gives CASSGALGTSGAPYEQYF.

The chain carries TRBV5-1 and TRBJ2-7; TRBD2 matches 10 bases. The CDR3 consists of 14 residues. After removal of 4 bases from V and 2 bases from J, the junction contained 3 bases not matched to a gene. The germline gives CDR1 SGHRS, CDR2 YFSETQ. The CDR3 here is CASSGTSATYEQYF. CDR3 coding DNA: TGCGCCAGCAGCGGGACTAGCGCCACCTACGAGCAGTACTTC.

CDR3 DNA sequence: TGTGCCAGCAGCGCGGGCCCGTCCACAGATACGCAGTATTTT. It yields the protein CASSAGPSTDTQYF. This rearrangement joins TRBV5-4 to TRBJ2-3, with D maybe TRBD2 (5 bases). CDR1 SGHNT and CDR2 YYREEE come from the germline V gene (reference sequence). The length of the CDR3 is 14 residues. V lost 4 bases and J lost 2, with 11 bases in between.

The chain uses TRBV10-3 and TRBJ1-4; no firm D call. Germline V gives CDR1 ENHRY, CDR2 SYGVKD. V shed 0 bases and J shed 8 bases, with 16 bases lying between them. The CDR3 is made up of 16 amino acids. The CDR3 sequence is CAISESYSPMPEKLFF. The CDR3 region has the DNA TGTGCCATCAGTGAGTCCTATTCTCCCATGCCCGAAAAACTGTTTTTT.

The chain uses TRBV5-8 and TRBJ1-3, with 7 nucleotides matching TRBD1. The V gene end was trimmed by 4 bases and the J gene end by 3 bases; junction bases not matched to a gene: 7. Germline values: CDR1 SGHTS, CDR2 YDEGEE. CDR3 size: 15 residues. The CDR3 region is CASSRGTAGGNTIYF. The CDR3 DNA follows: TGTGCCAGCAGCCGGGGGACAGCCGGTGGAAACACCATATATTTT.

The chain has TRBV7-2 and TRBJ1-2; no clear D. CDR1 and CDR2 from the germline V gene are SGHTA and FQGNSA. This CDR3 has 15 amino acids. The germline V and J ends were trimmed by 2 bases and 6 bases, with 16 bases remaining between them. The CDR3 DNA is TGTGCCAGCAGCTTAACCCGCCTGGAGAGGAATGGCTACACCTTC. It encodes CASSLTRLERNGYTF.